What follows are 23 T cell receptor beta chains derived from one specimen sequenced in a study of shared clonotypes between healthy human individuals. Generated by immunoSEQ multiplex PCR, the TCRdb table keeps only in-frame clones and is missing some. The sample includes some 700,000 clones, 80% to 95% of them seen just once. Sequenced input: memory CD8+ T cells from PBMCs. Subset here: CD45RO+ cells pooled with CCR7-negative TemRA cells. These receptors all stem from a man younger than 30 in good health. Some clones in this sample may be carry-over from other donors' samples.

The chain couples TRBV9 to TRBJ2-2; D is perhaps TRBD2 (6 bases). This CDR3 has 16 residues. Trimming removed 3 bases at V and 5 bases at J, with 17 bases between. Germline CDR1 SGDLS, CDR2 YYNGEE. The CDR3 nucleotides read TGTGCCAGCAGCGGAAACAGAGCAGGAGGGACCGGGGAGCTGTTTTTT. Amino acids: CASSGNRAGGTGELFF. The full variable domain, completed using reference TRBV9 and TRBJ2-2, is DSGVTQTPKHLITATGQRVTLRCSPRSGDLSVYWYQQSLDQGLQFLIQYYNGEERAKGNILERFSAQQFPDLHSELNLSSLELGDSALYFCASSGNRAGGTGELFFGEGSRLTVL.

This chain joins TRBV9 and TRBJ1-3, with a tentative D call TRBD1 (5 bases). Trimming left V 4 bases short and J 4 bases short, with 12 bases between. Germline lookup yields CDR1 SGDLS and CDR2 YYNGEE. CDR3 length: 14 amino acids. CDR3: CASSPWGDGNTIYF. CDR3 in DNA: TGTGCCAGCAGCCCTTGGGGGGACGGAAACACCATATATTTT.

The chain recombines TRBV27 with TRBJ1-5; D unclear. V shed 10 bases and J shed 7 bases, with 23 bases lying between them. The CDR3 has 15 amino acids. Looked up from germline, CDR1 is MNHEY and CDR2 is SMNVEV (reference sequence). CDR3 loop: CATKLTPTNRQPQHF. Written as DNA, the CDR3 is TGTGCCACCAAGCTCACCCCCACTAATCGCCAGCCCCAGCATTTT.

Ten or more counts support this clone. The chain employs TRBV25-1 and TRBJ1-1, with TRBD1 as a possible D gene (5 bases). The V gene's germline CDR1 is MGHDK and CDR2 SYGVNS. The CDR3 totals 14 residues. Trimming removed 5 bases at V and 1 base at J, with 11 bases between. CDR3 loop: CASSNMGRNTEAFF. The CDR3 DNA follows: TGTGCCAGCAGTAATATGGGACGGAACACTGAAGCTTTCTTT.

The chain uses TRBV5-1 and TRBJ1-3, with a possible D match to TRBD1 (6 bases). The length of the CDR3 is 16 residues. Germline loops: CDR1 SGHRS, CDR2 YFSETQ. The V end was cut by 4 bases, the J end by 0 bases, with 14 bases between. Here the CDR3 reads CASSEDSRFSGNTIYF. CDR3 bases: TGCGCCAGCAGCGAGGACAGCCGTTTCTCTGGAAACACCATATATTTT.

This rearrangement joins TRBV11-3 to TRBJ2-2; no clear D gene. Germline CDR1 and CDR2: SGHNT and YENEEA. V shed 0 bases and J shed 4 bases, with 6 bases lying between them. The CDR3 spans 14 residues. The CDR3 DNA follows: TGTGCCAGCAGCTTAGAAGGAGCCACCGGGGAGCTGTTTTTT. Translating gives CASSLEGATGELFF.

This CDR3 reads CASSLGTSGNQPQHF. The DNA of the CDR3 is TGTGCCAGCAGCTTAGGGACAAGTGGCAATCAGCCCCAGCATTTT. This chain joins TRBV7-9 and TRBJ1-5; D possibly corresponds to TRBD1 (5 bases). The CDR3 has 15 amino acids. The germline CDR1 and CDR2 sequences are SEHNR and FQNEAQ (reference sequence). Trimming left V 1 base short and J 2 bases short, with 9 bases between.

CDR3 nucleotides: TGTGCCAGCAGCCCGTGGGGGACAGGGGTAACCGGGGAGCTGTTTTTT. It translates to CASSPWGTGVTGELFF. The chain recombines TRBV28 with TRBJ2-2, with 10 bases fitting TRBD1. Germline CDR1 is MDHEN and CDR2 is SYDVKM. This CDR3 spans 16 amino acids. Trimming removed 6 bases from V and 5 bases from J; junction bases left unmatched: 9.

This rearrangement joins TRBV18 to TRBJ2-7, with a tentative D call TRBD1 (6 bases). Trimming took 1 base from V and 6 from J, leaving 22 bases between them. The germline CDR1 and CDR2 sequences are KGHSH and LQKENI. This CDR3 comprises 17 residues. In DNA, the CDR3 is TGTGCCAGCTCACCACGGGACATTGGACAGATTCGCCGCGAGCAGTACTTC. Translating it yields CASSPRDIGQIRREQYF.

This chain joins TRBV5-4 and TRBJ1-2; 11 positions agree with TRBD1. The junction had 12 bases not matched to a gene; V was cut back by 5 bases and J by 6 bases. The CDR3 runs to 16 residues. The germline V gene encodes CDR1 SGHNT and CDR2 YYREEE (reference sequence). This chain's CDR3 is CASRRTDRGRGDGYTF. CDR3 in DNA: TGTGCCAGCAGACGGACGGACAGGGGGCGGGGAGATGGCTACACCTTC.

This chain uses TRBV5-1 with TRBJ2-2, with TRBD2 matching over 8 bases. Germline assignment: CDR1 SGHRS and CDR2 YFSETQ. CDR3 length equals 17 residues. V was pared by 2 bases and J by 6 bases, with 12 bases of the junction left unmatched. CDR3: CASSLKLAGGRAGELFF. CDR3 sequence (DNA): TGCGCCAGCAGCTTAAAACTCGCGGGAGGCAGGGCCGGGGAGCTGTTTTTT.

The chain combines TRBV6-6 with TRBJ2-7, with unresolved D. Trimming stripped 6 bases from V and 6 bases from J, with 12 bases between. This CDR3 has 12 amino acids. Germline CDR1 is MNHNY and CDR2 is SVGAGI (reference sequence). This CDR3 is CASSGTVGEQYF. The CDR3 DNA reads TGTGCCAGCAGCGGAACGGTCGGCGAGCAGTACTTC.

Notes on this clone: One base away lies a much larger clone, so this may be a sequencing read error. The chain recombines TRBV11-1 with TRBJ2-1; D not certain. Trimming shortened V by 5 bases and J by 0 bases, and 5 bases separated the two germline ends. This CDR3 has 13 residues. Germline lookup yields CDR1 SGHAT and CDR2 FQDESV (reference sequence). The CDR3 nucleotides read TGTGCCAGCAGCCCGAGCTCCTACAATGAGCAGTTCTTC. Translating gives CASSPSSYNEQFF.

The chain couples TRBV11-2 to TRBJ2-5; D is possibly TRBD2 (6 bases). Trimming shortened V by 8 bases and J by 5 bases, and 12 bases separated the two germline ends. This CDR3 spans 12 amino acids. CDR1 and CDR2 (germline): SGHAT, FQNNGV. CDR3 loop: CASSGRRETQYF. In nucleotides, the CDR3 is TGTGCCAGCTCTGGGAGGCGGGAGACCCAGTACTTC.

The chain recombines TRBV10-1 with TRBJ2-7; D might be TRBD1 or TRBD2, each matching 5 bases. Germline loops: CDR1 WNHNN, CDR2 SYGVQD (reference sequence). Trimming pared 4 bases from V and 7 bases from J, leaving 20 bases between. CDR3 length equals 15 residues. The CDR3 DNA follows: TGCGCCAGCAGTGTGACCCGGACGTCATGGGGGGAGCAGTACTTC. It encodes CASSVTRTSWGEQYF.

V is TRBV9 and J is TRBJ2-7, with D perhaps assigned TRBD1 or TRBD2 (5 bases each). Germline CDR1 reads SGDLS; CDR2 reads YYNGEE. V dropped 2 bases and J dropped 0 bases, with 15 bases sitting between them. This CDR3 spans 16 amino acids. CDR3 amino acids: CASSVGPEGISYEQYF. The CDR3, as DNA: TGTGCCAGCAGCGTGGGGCCAGAGGGTATCTCCTACGAGCAGTACTTC.

The chain has TRBV28 and TRBJ2-5; no reliable D call. Germline CDR1 is MDHEN and CDR2 is SYDVKM. Trimming took off 2 bases at V and 1 base at J, with 11 bases between the two ends. This CDR3 has 15 amino acids. The CDR3 sequence: CASSLTIQIQETQYF. The CDR3 region has the DNA TGTGCCAGCAGTTTAACGATCCAGATCCAAGAGACCCAGTACTTC.

This clone was counted a few times. The V and J genes are TRBV4-3 and TRBJ2-5; TRBD2 aligns across 16 bases. Judging by the DNA end, TRBJ2-7 fits better; the J call may be wrong. Germline lookup yields CDR1 LGHNA and CDR2 YSLEER. CDR3 length: 17 residues. CDR3 protein: CASSQGLAGGPLYEQYF. In DNA form, the CDR3 reads TGCGCCAGCAGCCAGGGACTAGCGGGAGGGCCGCTGTACGAGCAGTACTTC.

The J gene is TRBJ2-1, the V gene TRBV28, with 10 bases fitting TRBD1. CDR1 MDHEN and CDR2 SYDVKM come from the germline V gene. The junction had 7 bases not matched to a gene; V was cut back by 5 bases and J by 6 bases. The CDR3 runs to 15 residues. The CDR3 sequence is CASSEDRGIVNEQFF. CDR3 DNA: TGTGCCAGCAGTGAGGACAGGGGGATCGTCAATGAGCAGTTCTTC.

This clone has a single count. The J gene is TRBJ1-3, the V gene TRBV11-2; D is possibly TRBD1 (6 bases). The CDR3 is made up of 15 amino acids. The germline CDR1 and CDR2 sequences are SGHAT and FQNNGV. V was clipped by 3 bases and J by 4 bases, with 13 bases between them. CDR3 in DNA: TGTGCCAGCAGCTTTGGTCTGGGGGCAGGAAACACCATATATTTT. This codes for CASSFGLGAGNTIYF. The whole variable domain, remainder taken from reference TRBV11-2 and TRBJ1-3, is EAGVAQSPRYKIIEKRQSVAFWCNPISGHATLYWYQQILGQGPKLLIQFQNNGVVDDSQLPKDRFSAERLKGVDSTLKIQPAKLEDSAVYLCASSFGLGAGNTIYFGEGSWLTVV.

This sequence joins TRBV28 and TRBJ2-1, with D possibly TRBD1 on 6 matching bases. The germline V and J ends were trimmed by 5 bases and 0 bases, with 11 bases remaining between them. This CDR3 has 15 amino acids. Per the germline V gene, CDR1 is MDHEN and CDR2 is SYDVKM. The CDR3 sequence: CASSTDRFSYNEQFF. The CDR3 nucleotides read TGTGCCAGCAGTACCGACAGGTTCTCCTACAATGAGCAGTTCTTC.

V and J are TRBV27 and TRBJ1-1; D gene unclear. Trimming stripped 5 bases from V and 5 bases from J, with 15 bases between. Germline V CDR1 and CDR2: MNHEY, SMNVEV (reference sequence). This CDR3 spans 14 amino acids. CDR3 sequence reads: CASSLRAGRTEAFF. CDR3 nucleotide sequence: TGTGCCAGCAGTCTACGTGCGGGTCGGACTGAAGCTTTCTTT.

V usage is TRBV7-9 and J usage is TRBJ2-3, with D maybe TRBD1 (6 bases). Germline V CDR1 and CDR2: SEHNR, FQNEAQ (reference sequence). V was cut by 2 bases and J by 2 bases, with 11 bases left in between. The CDR3 totals 15 residues. The CDR3 bases are TGTGCCAGCAGCTTAACGGACAGTCCCACAGATACGCAGTATTTT. This gives the protein CASSLTDSPTDTQYF.